The sequence of this T cell receptor beta chain was determined in a study of blood T cell repertoires in COVID-19 (dated by TCRdb to the early 2020s). About the investigation overall: The collaborator samples originated in the United States, Italy and Spain and spanned the acute and convalescent phases of COVID-19. The repertoires were released in a freely available public database intended as a resource for research on the immune response to SARS-CoV-2. A de-identified subject ID, COVID-19 status, age in years and sex were almost always included in the sample metadata. Deeply sampled blood TCRbeta repertoires from subjects exposed to, actively infected with, or recovered from COVID-19 were included in the dataset. The material from the prospective study consisted of cDNA or gDNA derived from T cells, B-cell-depleted T cells, or PBMCs. Samples were obtained from the ongoing ImmuneRACE study (first 160 participants) and from 1,254 subjects provided by 6 global collaborators. Where available, HLA class I and class II types were obtained from metadata supplied by the sample provider rather than from assay-based typing.

About this clone itself: This clone's antigen is unknown. No qualities accompany the bases; no much larger clone lies one base away.

Each collaborating institution followed its own protocols to collect whole blood in K2EDTA tubes. For TCRbeta analysis, collaborator samples were shipped as frozen whole blood, as isolated PBMCs, or as DNA extracted from either sample type. The CDR3 covers 12 residues, taking in both the cysteine and the phenylalanine. The sequence is cut down to CDR3 DNA, 36 bases in frame from base 1. Based on the germline V gene, the CDR1 and CDR2 sequences are SNHLY and FYNNEI. The junction shows trimming of 6 bases on V and 1 base on J, plus 6 bases between the germline ends. TCRbeta CDR3 regions were amplified from genomic DNA by means of the immunoSEQ Assay, a bias-controlled multiplex PCR. Concerning the study's data processing: The number of nucleated cells in each sample was estimated by amplification of reference gene primers within the assay. To quantify the absolute abundance of each unique TCRbeta CDR3 rearrangement, sequence reads were collapsed and filtered. For each sample, productive Simpson clonality was calculated by taking the square root of Simpson's diversity index across productive rearrangements. TCRdb limited this immuneACCESS table to in-frame rearrangements with V and J called. A share of clones is missing; checked studies link under half to unresolved V genes, and the rest is unexplained. That table gives V, J and clone size, and the DNA gave D and trimming. The sample profile shows approximately 31,000 clones; more than 85% of them were found once. The ten largest clonotypes hold roughly an eighth of the sample.

General conclusions and limits of the study: The quantity of clinical and demographic metadata differed by source and by participant and was supplied without curation.

Specimen: peripheral blood. The sequence derives from a human donor in a cohort sampled during active COVID-19. The chain is assembled from TRBV2 and TRBJ1-1; no D segment can be confidently identified. The DNA is as follows: TGTGCCAGCAGCCAGGCGAACACTGAAGCTTTCTTT. Translation gives CASSQANTEAFF.